These T cell receptor beta chains were read from a single sample in a study of blood T cell repertoires in COVID-19. The protocol was immunoSEQ multiplex PCR, while the TCRdb copy is restricted to in-frame clones and leaves out a portion. Of tens of thousands of clones listed, more than 60% are singletons. The source material was peripheral blood. These receptor sequences come from a woman older than 75 with active or convalescent COVID-19. Both conserved end residues are part of each CDR3. D genes are given only for firm matches. The listing skips clone size in some rows; elsewhere it reads once, few, many or a size class.

CDR3 length	V gene	clone size	J gene	D gene	CDR3 protein	CDR3 DNA
15	TRBV6-5	.	TRBJ1-2	TRBD1	CASSRLSDRGYGYTF	TGTGCCAGCAGTCGACTAAGTGACAGGGGCTATGGCTACACCTTC
15	TRBV19	few	TRBJ1-2	TRBD1	CASSHTGTANYGYTF	TGTGCCAGTAGCCACACCGGGACAGCCAACTATGGCTACACCTTC
14	TRBV7-8	.	TRBJ1-1	.	CASSLAGGRTEAFF	TGTGCCAGCAGCTTAGCCGGGGGGAGGACTGAAGCTTTCTTT
12	TRBV18	.	TRBJ2-3	.	CASSQNADTQYF	TGTGCCAGCTCGCAGAATGCAGATACGCAGTATTTT
14	TRBV25-1	.	TRBJ1-2	TRBD1	CASSGGQGYWGYTF	TGTGCCAGCAGTGGGGGACAGGGGTACTGGGGCTACACCTTC
14	TRBV5-4	.	TRBJ2-7	TRBD1	CASSMRQGQYEQYF	TGTGCCAGCAGCATGCGACAGGGGCAGTACGAGCAGTACTTC
15	TRBV7-9	.	TRBJ2-4	.	CASSLGHLAKNIQYF	TGTGCCAGCAGCTTGGGGCATTTAGCCAAAAACATTCAGTACTTC
12	TRBV12-3/TRBV12-4	.	TRBJ2-5	TRBD2	CASSGLAETQYF	TGTGCCAGCAGTGGACTAGCAGAGACCCAGTACTTC
14	TRBV6-5	.	TRBJ2-2	.	CASSKTTNTGELFF	TGTGCCAGCAGTAAGACAACGAACACCGGGGAGCTGTTTTTT
15	TRBV5-6	.	TRBJ2-7	TRBD1	CASTERGQGAYEQYF	TGTGCCAGCACCGAAAGGGGACAGGGGGCCTACGAGCAGTACTTC
13	TRBV6-5	.	TRBJ1-2	TRBD1	CASSRTGDYGYTF	TGTGCCAGCAGCCGGACAGGGGACTATGGCTACACCTTC
15	TRBV5-1	.	TRBJ2-1	.	CASSLEGGASDEQFF	TGCGCCAGCAGCTTGGAAGGGGGGGCATCTGATGAGCAGTTCTTC
15	TRBV7-9	.	TRBJ1-4	TRBD1	CASSLTGGAGEKLFF	TGTGCCAGCAGCTTAACAGGGGGCGCCGGTGAAAAACTGTTTTTT
15	TRBV7-2	.	TRBJ1-2	.	CASSLEQESNYGYTF	TGTGCCAGCAGCTTAGAACAGGAATCGAACTATGGCTACACCTTC
13	TRBV30	.	TRBJ1-1	TRBD1	CAWIRGRDTEAFF	TGTGCCTGGATCAGGGGGCGGGACACTGAAGCTTTCTTT
13	TRBV7-9	few	TRBJ1-1	.	CASSLGENTEAFF	TGTGCCAGCAGCTTAGGAGAGAACACTGAAGCTTTCTTT
12	TRBV11-2	.	TRBJ2-5	.	CASRGGQETQYF	TGTGCCAGCCGAGGAGGGCAAGAGACCCAGTACTTC
12	TRBV12-5	.	TRBJ1-6	TRBD1	CASRDRNSPLHF	TGTGCCAGCCGGGACAGGAATTCACCCCTCCACTTT
15	TRBV15	.	TRBJ1-1	TRBD1	CATSREGDRNTEAFF	TGTGCCACCAGCAGAGAGGGGGACAGGAACACTGAAGCTTTCTTT
12	TRBV10-2	.	TRBJ2-1	TRBD2	CASSEFGGKQFF	TGCGCCAGCAGTGAATTCGGGGGGAAGCAGTTCTTC
18	TRBV3-1/TRBV3-2	.	TRBJ1-4	TRBD1	CASSQDRRGQANREKLFF	TGTGCCAGCAGCCAAGATCGAAGGGGACAGGCCAACCGAGAAAAACTGTTTTTT
17	TRBV3-1/TRBV3-2	.	TRBJ2-2	TRBD2	CASSPQASGGGTGELFF	TGTGCCAGCAGCCCCCAAGCCAGCGGGGGCGGGACCGGGGAGCTGTTTTTT